One and the same sample provided the 2 T cell receptor beta chains below, sequenced in a study of blood T cells in healthy people across ages. Primed by a sample-barcoded 5' primer and a J-beta primer mix, a second PCR proceeded for about 7 to 11 cycles. TCRdb re-called the 5' RACE reads with MiXCR, one entry per CDR3 protein. The data show hundreds of thousands of distinct CDR3 sequences, with roughly 32% seen just once and 15% to 17% held by the top ten. Sequenced sample: blood. The receptors come from a woman of 80 years or more in good health.

This clonotype occurred many times. The chain is built from TRBV5-6 and TRBJ2-1; possibly TRBD1 or TRBD2 for D (5 bases each). The CDR3 is 17 residues long. V shed 3 bases and J shed 2 bases, with 18 bases lying between them. Germline lookup yields CDR1 SGHDT and CDR2 YYEEEE. The CDR3 region is CASSSDIKGRPYNEQFF. The CDR3 nucleotides are TGTGCCAGCAGCTCCGACATTAAGGGACGACCCTACAATGAGCAGTTCTTC.

The chain is built from TRBV20-1 and TRBJ1-2; D is undetermined. The germline gives CDR1 DFQATT, CDR2 SNEGSKA (reference sequence). The V end lost 0 bases, the J end lost 2 bases, and 7 bases lay between the germline ends. CDR3 size: 13 residues. CDR3 protein: CSARDPRNYGYTF. The CDR3 DNA reads TGCAGTGCTAGAGATCCGAGGAACTATGGCTACACCTTC.